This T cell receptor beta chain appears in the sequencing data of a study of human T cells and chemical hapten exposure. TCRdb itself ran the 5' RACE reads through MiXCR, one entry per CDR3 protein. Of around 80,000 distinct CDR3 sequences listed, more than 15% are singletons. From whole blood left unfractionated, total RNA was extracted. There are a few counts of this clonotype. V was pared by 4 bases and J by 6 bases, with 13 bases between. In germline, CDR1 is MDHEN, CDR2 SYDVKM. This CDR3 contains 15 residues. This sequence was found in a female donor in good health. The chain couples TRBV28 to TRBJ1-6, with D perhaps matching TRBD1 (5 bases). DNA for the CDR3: TGTGCCAGCAGTTCGGCTGGGACCCTTAATTCACCCCTCCACTTT. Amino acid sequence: CASSSAGTLNSPLHF.